Listed below are T cell receptor beta chains from one sample, sequenced in a study of OX40 agonist ivuxolimab in advanced cancers. Data came from immunoSEQ multiplex PCR; TCRdb stores just in-frame clones and leaves some out. The sample yields about 98,000 clones, around 85% seen once. The sample was CD4+ or CD8+ T cells sorted from blood, taken in a trial of the OX40 agonist ivuxolimab. Every receptor here comes from an adult with an advanced solid tumor such as melanoma, head and neck, liver or kidney cancer. CDR3s include the opening cysteine and the closing phenylalanine or tryptophan. The order of the fields is V gene, D gene, clone size, J gene, CDR3 protein, CDR3 DNA. A D gene is named only where the DNA matches it firmly. Some rows mark clone size as missing; the rest say once, few, many or name a class of expanded clone.

TRBV7-6	TRBD1	.	TRBJ2-7	CASSPYGQGNEQYF	TGTGCCAGCAGCCCATATGGACAGGGGAACGAGCAGTACTTC
TRBV7-2	TRBD2	.	TRBJ2-1	CASSRGTSGINEQFF	TGTGCCAGCAGCCGCGGGACTAGCGGGATCAATGAGCAGTTCTTC
TRBV7-6	.	.	TRBJ1-2	CASSSLEGPHTF	TGTGCCAGCAGCTCCTTGGAGGGGCCCCACACCTTC
TRBV6-5	.	.	TRBJ1-4	CASRPGPMGEKLFF	TGTGCCAGCAGACCCGGACCTATGGGAGAAAAACTGTTTTTT
TRBV9	TRBD2	.	TRBJ2-1	CASSLTPGLAAYNEQFF	TGTGCCAGCAGCTTGACCCCGGGACTAGCGGCTTACAATGAGCAGTTCTTC
TRBV11-2	.	.	TRBJ2-2	CASSLVAALNTGELFF	TGTGCCAGCAGCTTAGTCGCAGCACTGAACACCGGGGAGCTGTTTTTT
TRBV7-6	TRBD2	once	TRBJ2-1	CASSLEHPGFAGGPGNEQFF	TGTGCCAGCAGCTTAGAACACCCTGGTTTTGCGGGAGGGCCAGGCAATGAGCAGTTCTTC
TRBV19	.	.	TRBJ1-2	CASSPEKWKGNYGYTF	TGTGCCAGTAGTCCAGAGAAGTGGAAGGGGAACTATGGCTACACCTTC
TRBV27	.	.	TRBJ2-2	CASSSSPTMTNTGELFF	TGTGCCAGCAGTTCTTCCCCGACAATGACGAACACCGGGGAGCTGTTTTTT
TRBV6-1	.	.	TRBJ2-5	CASGQRVDKETQYF	TGTGCCAGCGGACAGAGAGTTGATAAAGAGACCCAGTACTTC
TRBV28	TRBD1	.	TRBJ2-2	CASSMGTGGSGELFF	TGTGCCAGCAGTATGGGGACAGGGGGATCCGGGGAGCTGTTTTTT
TRBV19	.	.	TRBJ1-2	CASSQGQNYGYTF	TGTGCCAGTAGTCAGGGGCAGAACTATGGCTACACCTTC
TRBV10-1	.	.	TRBJ1-5	CASSVRGAYSNQPQHF	TGCGCCAGCAGTGTAAGAGGGGCGTATAGCAATCAGCCCCAGCATTTT
TRBV19	.	once	TRBJ2-1	CASSRGEAYNEQFF	TGTGCCAGTAGTAGGGGGGAGGCCTACAATGAGCAGTTCTTC
TRBV7-3	.	.	TRBJ2-5	CASSRTGGQETQYF	TGTGCCAGCAGCAGAACGGGTGGACAAGAGACCCAGTACTTC
TRBV9	.	.	TRBJ1-1	CASSPRLMNTEAFF	TGTGCCAGCAGCCCCCGGTTAATGAACACTGAAGCTTTCTTT
TRBV7-7	.	.	TRBJ2-1	CASSSGQFYEQFF	TGTGCTAGCAGCTCAGGACAGTTCTATGAGCAGTTCTTC
TRBV27	TRBD1	.	TRBJ2-5	CASSERGTGGTKTQYF	TGTGCCAGCAGCGAGAGGGGGACAGGGGGCACGAAGACCCAGTACTTC
TRBV30	TRBD1	few	TRBJ1-1	CAWTNPQGAEAFF	TGTGCCTGGACAAACCCCCAGGGGGCGGAGGCTTTCTTT
TRBV30	TRBD2	.	TRBJ2-1	CAWSYGLAGIDEQFF	TGTGCCTGGAGTTATGGACTAGCGGGAATAGATGAGCAGTTCTTC
TRBV30	.	.	TRBJ2-3	CAWIPPGVSTDTQYF	TGTGCCTGGATCCCCCCGGGAGTGAGCACAGATACGCAGTATTTT
TRBV2	TRBD2	once	TRBJ2-1	CASPGREKGNEQFF	TGTGCCAGCCCCGGGAGGGAAAAAGGCAATGAGCAGTTCTTC
TRBV7-2	TRBD2	.	TRBJ2-2	CASSKTSGREAGELFF	TGTGCCAGCAGCAAAACTAGCGGGAGAGAGGCCGGGGAGCTGTTTTTT
TRBV28	TRBD1	.	TRBJ1-2	CASSSQGQGLGYTF	TGTGCCAGCAGTTCTCAGGGACAGGGGCTTGGCTACACCTTC
TRBV6-5	TRBD2	.	TRBJ2-1	CASSPRLAGYNEQFF	TGTGCCAGCAGCCCCAGACTAGCGGGGTACAATGAGCAGTTCTTC
TRBV7-2	.	.	TRBJ2-3	CASSSVAAAAADTQYF	TGTGCCAGCAGCTCGGTGGCAGCGGCCGCAGCAGATACGCAGTATTTT
TRBV2	.	.	TRBJ2-2	CASSETVRGELFF	TGTGCCAGCAGTGAAACGGTCCGGGGGGAGCTGTTTTTT